The rows below give T cell receptor beta chains drawn from one sample of a study of patients and donors after allogeneic stem cell transplantation. TCRdb fed the RT-PCR reads into MiXCR, producing one record per CDR3 protein. Among 200,000 to 250,000 distinct CDR3 sequences listed, 35% to 45% were seen once. Sequences were obtained from blood, either unsorted or a sorted T cell fraction (not recorded which). These receptors were obtained from a human donor who was either an allogeneic HSCT recipient or a stem cell or donor lymphocyte infusion donor (not recorded which). It is not recorded whose cells these are; they may come from a transplant donor. CDR3s include the opening cysteine and the closing phenylalanine or tryptophan. The D gene is left open where the match is weak. Not all rows give a size; the values are once, few, many and, for expanded clones, a class.

13	TRBJ2-7	-	TRBV6-2/TRBV6-3	-	CASSTSDLYEQYF	TGTGCCAGCAGTACATCGGACCTCTACGAGCAGTACTTC
12	TRBJ2-5	few	TRBV29-1	-	CSVVISRETQYF	TGCAGCGTTGTGATTAGCCGGGAGACCCAGTACTTC
18	TRBJ1-6	few	TRBV10-2	-	CASSESPTSSVYNSPLHF	TGCGCCAGCAGTGAGTCGCCCACCTCATCAGTTTATAATTCACCCCTCCACTTT
13	TRBJ1-1	few	TRBV28	-	CASAGEMNTEAFF	TGTGCCAGCGCGGGGGAAATGAACACTGAAGCTTTCTTT
16	TRBJ2-7	few	TRBV4-2	-	CASSQEWAGEGYEQYF	TGTGCCAGCAGCCAAGAATGGGCAGGGGAAGGCTACGAGCAGTACTTC
15	TRBJ2-1	few	TRBV12-3/TRBV12-4	TRBD1	CASSPRDSSYNEQFF	TGTGCCAGCAGTCCCCGGGACAGCTCCTACAATGAGCAGTTCTTC
14	TRBJ1-2	-	TRBV20-1	-	CSAPVRQGLYGYTF	TGCAGTGCTCCCGTCCGGCAGGGCCTCTATGGCTACACCTTC
13	TRBJ2-1	-	TRBV7-2	-	CASSLRLFNEQFF	TGTGCCAGCAGCTTGCGACTATTCAATGAGCAGTTCTTC
12	TRBJ2-7	-	TRBV20-1	-	CSADRFYYEQYF	TGCAGTGCTGACCGTTTCTACTACGAGCAGTACTTC
12	TRBJ1-4	few	TRBV20-1	TRBD1	CSAWTGNEKLFF	TGCAGTGCTTGGACAGGGAATGAAAAACTGTTTTTT
13	TRBJ2-3	-	TRBV7-2	-	CASSGGVADTQYF	TGTGCCAGCAGCGGGGGAGTTGCAGATACGCAGTATTTT
14	TRBJ2-7	-	TRBV28	-	CASRGPPSSYEQYF	TGTGCCAGCAGGGGACCGCCGAGCTCCTACGAGCAGTACTTC
14	TRBJ2-1	few	TRBV28	-	CASSFRRAYNEQFF	TGTGCCAGCAGTTTCAGGAGGGCCTACAATGAGCAGTTCTTC
14	TRBJ1-1	few	TRBV7-2	-	CASSPLGQSPEAFF	TGTGCCAGCAGCCCGCTTGGACAGTCCCCTGAAGCTTTCTTT
17	TRBJ1-1	few	TRBV12-3/TRBV12-4	-	CASSLAPLLWESTEAFF	TGTGCCAGCAGTTTAGCCCCCCTCCTTTGGGAGAGCACTGAAGCTTTCTTT
13	TRBJ2-2	-	TRBV12-3/TRBV12-4	-	CASSQVPTGELFF	TGTGCCAGCAGCCAAGTTCCCACCGGGGAGCTGTTTTTT
14	TRBJ1-5	few	TRBV28	TRBD1	CASRPDRANQPQHF	TGTGCCAGCAGACCGGACAGGGCCAATCAGCCCCAGCATTTT
15	TRBJ1-6	-	TRBV11-2	TRBD1	CASSLGTGEDSPLHF	TGTGCCAGCAGCCTAGGGACAGGGGAGGATTCACCCCTCCACTTT
15	TRBJ1-1	-	TRBV6-5	TRBD1	CASSSPGQGYTEAFF	TGTGCCAGCAGTTCACCGGGACAGGGCTATACTGAAGCTTTCTTT
14	TRBJ2-3	-	TRBV7-3	-	CASSPGQTTDTQYF	TGTGCCAGCAGCCCCGGACAGACCACAGATACGCAGTATTTT
13	TRBJ1-2	many	TRBV18	-	CASSPPGGYGYTF	TGTGCCAGCTCACCACCAGGGGGCTATGGCTACACCTTC
19	TRBJ1-6	-	TRBV6-6	-	CAISYSGLQELPYNSPLHF	TGTGCCATCAGTTACTCGGGGCTCCAAGAATTACCCTATAATTCACCCCTCCACTTT
13	TRBJ2-1	-	TRBV12-3/TRBV12-4	TRBD2	CASTSGGYNEQFF	TGTGCCAGCACTAGCGGGGGCTACAATGAGCAGTTCTTC
14	TRBJ2-1	few	TRBV6-6	TRBD2	CASSYGQGGNEQFF	TGTGCCAGCAGTTATGGGCAGGGAGGGAATGAGCAGTTCTTC
15	TRBJ1-5	-	TRBV10-3	-	CAISERAGGGQPQHF	TGTGCCATCAGTGAGCGGGCGGGGGGTGGTCAGCCCCAGCATTTT
14	TRBJ1-1	few	TRBV5-1	TRBD1	CASSGTERVTEAFF	TGCGCCAGCAGCGGGACAGAAAGGGTTACTGAAGCTTTCTTT
14	TRBJ2-1	-	TRBV12-3/TRBV12-4	-	CASSLGTRGNEQFF	TGTGCCAGCAGTTTAGGGACTCGGGGGAATGAGCAGTTCTTC
17	TRBJ1-6	-	TRBV9	-	CASSLGEGISYNSPLHF	TGTGCCAGCTCCTTGGGGGAGGGCATCTCCTATAATTCACCCCTCCACTTT
12	TRBJ1-1	many	TRBV27	-	CASRGGGAEAFF	TGTGCCAGCAGGGGAGGGGGGGCTGAAGCTTTCTTT
12	TRBJ1-5	few	TRBV12-3/TRBV12-4	-	CASRGGVQPQHF	TGTGCCAGCAGGGGGGGAGTACAGCCCCAGCATTTT
13	TRBJ2-1	-	TRBV12-5	-	CASGLSSGNEQFF	TGTGCTAGTGGTTTATCGAGCGGCAATGAGCAGTTCTTC
16	TRBJ2-2	few	TRBV7-2	TRBD2	CASSLVGLDPLGELFF	TGTGCCAGCAGCTTAGTAGGACTAGACCCTTTGGGGGAGCTGTTTTTT
12	TRBJ1-6	-	TRBV29-1	TRBD1	CSVGQGNSPLHF	TGCAGCGTGGGACAGGGAAATTCACCCCTCCACTTT